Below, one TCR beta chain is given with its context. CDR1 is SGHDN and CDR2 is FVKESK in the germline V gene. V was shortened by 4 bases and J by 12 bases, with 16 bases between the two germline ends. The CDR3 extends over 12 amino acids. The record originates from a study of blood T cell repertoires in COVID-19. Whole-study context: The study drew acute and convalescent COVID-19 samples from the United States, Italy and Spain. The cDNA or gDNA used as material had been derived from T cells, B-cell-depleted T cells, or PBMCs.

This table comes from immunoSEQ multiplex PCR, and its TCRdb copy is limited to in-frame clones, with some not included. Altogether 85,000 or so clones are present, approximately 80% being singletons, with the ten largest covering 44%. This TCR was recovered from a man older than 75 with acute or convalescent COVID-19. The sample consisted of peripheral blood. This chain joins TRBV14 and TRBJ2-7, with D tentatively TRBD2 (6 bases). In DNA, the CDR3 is TGTGCCAGCAGCCCCGGGGGTGCGCGAGGGTACTTC. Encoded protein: CASSPGGARGYF.